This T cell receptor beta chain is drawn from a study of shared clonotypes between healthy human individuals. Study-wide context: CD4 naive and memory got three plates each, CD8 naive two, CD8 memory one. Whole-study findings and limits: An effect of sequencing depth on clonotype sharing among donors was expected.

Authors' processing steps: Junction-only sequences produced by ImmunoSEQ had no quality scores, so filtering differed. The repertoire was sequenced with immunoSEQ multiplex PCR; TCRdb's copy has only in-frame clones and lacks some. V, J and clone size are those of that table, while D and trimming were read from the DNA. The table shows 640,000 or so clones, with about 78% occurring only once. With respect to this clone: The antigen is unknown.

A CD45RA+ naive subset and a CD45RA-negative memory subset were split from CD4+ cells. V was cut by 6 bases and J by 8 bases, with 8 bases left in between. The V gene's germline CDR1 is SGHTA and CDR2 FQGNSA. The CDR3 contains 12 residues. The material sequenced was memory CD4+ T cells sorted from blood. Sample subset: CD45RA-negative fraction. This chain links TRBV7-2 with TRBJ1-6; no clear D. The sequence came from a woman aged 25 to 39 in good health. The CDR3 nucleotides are TGTGCCAGCAGTTATTCACATTCACCCCTCCACTTT. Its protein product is CASSYSHSPLHF.